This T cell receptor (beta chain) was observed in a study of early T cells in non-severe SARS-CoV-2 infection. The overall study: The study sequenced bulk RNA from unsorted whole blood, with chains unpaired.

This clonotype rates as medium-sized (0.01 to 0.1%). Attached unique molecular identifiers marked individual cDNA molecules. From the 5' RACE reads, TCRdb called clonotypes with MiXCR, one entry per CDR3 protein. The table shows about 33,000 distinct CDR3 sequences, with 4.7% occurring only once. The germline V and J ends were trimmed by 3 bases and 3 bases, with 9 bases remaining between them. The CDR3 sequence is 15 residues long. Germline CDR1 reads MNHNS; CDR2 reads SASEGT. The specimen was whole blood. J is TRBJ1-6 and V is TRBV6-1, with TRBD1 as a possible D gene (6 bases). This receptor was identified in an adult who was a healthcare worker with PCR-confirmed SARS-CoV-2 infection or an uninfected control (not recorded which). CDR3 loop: CASSEAGHYNSPLHF. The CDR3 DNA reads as TGTGCCAGCAGTGAGGCGGGACACTATAATTCACCCCTCCACTTT.